This TCR beta chain was identified in a study of blood T cell repertoires in COVID-19 (dated by TCRdb to 2020 to 2022). A note on the overall study: Collaborator samples came from the United States, Italy and Spain and covered acute and convalescent phases of COVID-19. Sample metadata almost always included a de-identified subject ID, COVID-19 status, age in years and sex. Subjects who had been exposed to COVID-19, were actively infected with it, or had recovered from it provided the deeply sampled blood TCRbeta repertoires that made up the dataset. The repertoires were made available in a free public database intended to serve as a resource for research on the immune response to SARS-CoV-2. Where HLA class I and class II types were available, the types were taken from metadata supplied by the sample provider, not from assay-based typing. Samples were obtained from the ongoing ImmuneRACE study (first 160 participants) and from some 1,300 subjects provided by 6 global collaborators. The prospective study material was composed of cDNA or gDNA derived from T cells, B-cell-depleted T cells, or PBMCs. Study-wide findings and limitations: The quantity of clinical and demographic metadata differed by source and by participant and was supplied without curation.

Turning to this clone: Its antigen remains unidentified. No much larger clone is present one base from it, and per-base qualities are unavailable.

In the prospective study, participants were about 18 to 90 years old, resided in 20 to 30 geographic areas of the United States, and were enrolled through a virtual design. Cohort assignment in the prospective study relied on participant-reported clinical history from a screening survey and a study questionnaire. Each participant in the prospective study had whole blood, serum and a nasopharyngeal or oropharyngeal swab collected by mobile phlebotomists. Prospective study participants could optionally give additional blood draws and questionnaires over an approximately two-month period. Blood samples from the prospective study were shipped frozen or at room temperature prior to DNA extraction. TCRbeta CDR3 regions were amplified from genomic DNA by means of the immunoSEQ Assay, a bias-controlled multiplex PCR. The published analysis was carried out like this. Within the assay, amplification of reference gene primers was used to estimate how many nucleated cells each sample contained. To quantify the absolute abundance of each unique TCRbeta CDR3 rearrangement, sequence reads were collapsed and filtered. Productive Simpson clonality was computed per sample as the square root of Simpson's diversity index over productive rearrangements. Sourced from immuneACCESS, this table was stored by TCRdb with only in-frame sequences that have V and J called. A share of the clones is absent; for the studies checked, an unresolved V gene accounts for under half, and the remainder has no known explanation. The V and J calls and clone size are taken from that table; D and trimming were inferred from the DNA. The sample contains hundreds of thousands of clones, roughly 87% of them found a single time. The ten largest clones capture over 2% of the sample.

The CDR3 runs 16 amino acids, cysteine and phenylalanine included. The entry retains the CDR3 DNA only, 48 bases that are in frame from base 1. Ends trimmed: V by 1 base, J by 7 bases; bases unmatched to a gene: 10. The germline V gene gives CDR1 as SGHAT and CDR2 as FQNNGV. This sequence was found in a woman between 40 and 55 years old with acute COVID-19. Sequencing was done on a sample of PBMCs or T cells enriched from blood (not recorded which). This receptor chain uses TRBV11-2 and TRBJ2-7; 10 central nucleotides agree with TRBD1. The DNA sequence is as follows: TGTGCCAGCAGCTTAGGCCGCGGGACAGGGGTGGGTGAGCAGTACTTC. This codes for CASSLGRGTGVGEQYF.